Listed below are T cell receptor beta chains from one sample, sequenced in a study of shared clonotypes between healthy human individuals. Only in-frame clones appear in the TCRdb table, and some are missing; sequencing was by immunoSEQ multiplex PCR. The sample consists of 560,000 or so clones, approximately 96% of them appearing once. The sequencing sample was made of naive CD8+ T cells sorted from blood. The source is a woman aged 25 to 45 in good health. The CDR3 runs from the conserved cysteine through the conserved F or W. Fields, in order: clone size, D gene, V gene, J gene, CDR3 protein, CDR3 DNA. A D gene is named only where the DNA matches it firmly. Clone size is given for some rows only: seen once, a few or many times, or a class if the clone is expanded.

>NA|NA|TRBV4-1|TRBJ2-5
CASKIRLGRSETQYF
TGCGCCAGCAAAATTCGATTGGGACGGTCAGAGACCCAGTACTTC
>NA|NA|TRBV28|TRBJ2-1
CASSYSSYNEQFF
TGTGCCAGCAGTTACAGCTCCTACAATGAGCAGTTCTTC
>NA|NA|TRBV2|TRBJ1-4
CASSGRDTAGEKLFF
TGTGCCAGCAGTGGCCGGGACACGGCTGGGGAAAAACTGTTTTTT
>NA|NA|TRBV15|TRBJ1-2
CATSSGRGQYGYTF
TGTGCCACCAGCAGTGGCAGGGGTCAATATGGCTACACCTTC
>NA|TRBD1|TRBV27|TRBJ2-3
CASSFGWTGSTDTQYF
TGTGCCAGCAGTTTTGGTTGGACAGGGAGCACAGATACGCAGTATTTT
>NA|NA|TRBV7-7|TRBJ2-6
CASSPAAGANVLTF
TGTGCCAGCAGCCCGGCGGCTGGGGCCAACGTCCTGACTTTC
>NA|TRBD2|TRBV27|TRBJ2-1
CASSPLAGNHNEQFF
TGTGCCAGCAGTCCCCTAGCGGGCAACCACAATGAGCAGTTCTTC
>NA|NA|TRBV6-5|TRBJ1-1
CASSYEGLNTEAFF
TGTGCCAGCAGTTACGAAGGGCTGAACACTGAAGCTTTCTTT
>NA|TRBD2|TRBV10-1|TRBJ2-7
CASSAVSGSYEQYF
TGCGCCAGCAGTGCTGTTAGCGGGAGCTACGAGCAGTACTTC
>once|NA|TRBV27|TRBJ2-1
CASSLSGFYNEQFF
TGTGCCAGCAGTTTATCAGGCTTTTACAATGAGCAGTTCTTC
>NA|TRBD1|TRBV2|TRBJ2-2
CASSALQGPTGELFF
TGTGCCAGCAGTGCGCTACAGGGGCCCACCGGGGAGCTGTTTTTT
>once|NA|TRBV13|TRBJ2-2
CASSPGVWKTGELFF
TGTGCCAGCAGCCCGGGGGTGTGGAAAACCGGGGAGCTGTTTTTT
>NA|TRBD2|TRBV7-6|TRBJ2-7
CASSLGLAKAYEQYF
TGTGCCAGCAGCCTAGGACTAGCAAAAGCCTACGAGCAGTACTTC
>NA|NA|TRBV7-6|TRBJ1-2
CASGDGGGYTF
TGTGCCAGCGGTGACGGGGGGGGCTACACCTTC
>NA|NA|TRBV4-2|TRBJ1-3
CASSPVAGVSGNTIYF
TGTGCCAGCAGCCCCGTCGCCGGAGTCTCTGGAAACACCATATATTTT
>NA|NA|TRBV7-3|TRBJ1-1
CASSVRPRTEAFF
TGTGCCAGCAGCGTCCGCCCACGAACTGAAGCTTTCTTT
>NA|NA|TRBV28|TRBJ2-7
CASSPRDEQYF
TGTGCCAGCAGCCCTAGGGACGAGCAGTACTTC